Below are 32 T cell receptor beta chains sequenced from a single sample in a study of blood T cell repertoires in COVID-19. Sequencing used immunoSEQ multiplex PCR; TCRdb keeps in-frame clones, though not all of them. The sample includes 90,000 to 150,000 clones, 80% to 90% of them seen just once. The material sequenced was peripheral blood. The receptors were sampled from a man between 65 and 80 years old with active or convalescent COVID-19.

The chain links TRBV5-1 to TRBJ2-5, with D perhaps TRBD1 (7 bases). This CDR3 comprises 14 residues. The V end lost 6 bases, the J end lost 6 bases, and 18 bases lay between the germline ends. CDR1 and CDR2 (germline): SGHRS, YFSETQ. The chain's CDR3 is CASTGGQGGKTQYF. CDR3 DNA sequence: TGCGCCAGCACCGGAGGGCAGGGGGGCAAGACCCAGTACTTC.

The V and J genes are TRBV7-2 and TRBJ2-3; 10 positions match TRBD1. The germline CDR1 and CDR2 sequences are SGHTA and FQGNSA. This CDR3 is 14 amino acids long. With V trimmed by 4 bases and J by 4 bases, 2 bases remained unmatched. This chain's CDR3 is CASSSTGGADTQYF. CDR3 in DNA: TGTGCCAGCAGCTCGACAGGGGGCGCAGATACGCAGTATTTT.

The CDR3 spells CASSPWSEDEQYF. The CDR3 nucleotides are TGTGCCAGCAGCCCCTGGAGCGAAGACGAGCAGTACTTC. The genes are TRBV27 and TRBJ2-7; D ambiguous. The CDR3 is 13 residues long. The ends were cut back, 6 bases at V and 5 bases at J, with 14 bases in the middle. CDR1 is MNHEY and CDR2 is SMNVEV in the germline V gene (reference sequence).

The rearrangement links TRBV27 to TRBJ1-6; D call uncertain. The CDR3 length is 14 residues. The V end was cut by 7 bases, the J end by 0 bases, with 7 bases between. CDR1 is MNHEY, CDR2 SMNVEV, per germline (reference sequence). CDR3 in amino acids: CASKRSSYNSPLHF. CDR3 nucleotide sequence: TGTGCCAGCAAAAGGAGCTCCTATAATTCACCCCTCCACTTT.

The genes are TRBV4-1 and TRBJ1-2, with a possible D match to TRBD1 (5 bases). The germline gives CDR1 MGHRA, CDR2 YSYEKL. Trimming took off 1 base at V and 2 bases at J, with 5 bases between the two ends. The CDR3 runs 13 residues. The CDR3 sequence: CASSQGQNYGYTF. The CDR3 region has the DNA TGCGCCAGCAGCCAAGGACAGAACTATGGCTACACCTTC.

The chain has TRBV19 and TRBJ1-5; weak D call: TRBD1 (5 bases). There are 18 residues in the CDR3. Trimming left V 2 bases short and J 2 bases short, with 19 bases between. Germline lookup yields CDR1 LNHDA and CDR2 SQIVND (reference sequence). CDR3 DNA: TGTGCCAGTAGTATACAGGGTAGCTTTCCTTTGGGCAATCAGCCCCAGCATTTT. The encoded protein is CASSIQGSFPLGNQPQHF.

This chain links TRBV5-8 with TRBJ2-5; TRBD1 is a possible D gene (5 bases). With 4 bases removed from V and 3 bases from J, the gap between germline ends came to 10 bases. Looked up from germline, CDR1 is SGHTS and CDR2 is YDEGEE. This CDR3 comprises 13 residues. The CDR3 protein is CASSKGHEETQYF. CDR3 nucleotides: TGTGCCAGCAGCAAAGGACACGAAGAGACCCAGTACTTC.

The chain employs TRBV6-4 and TRBJ1-2; 10 nucleotides align to TRBD1. The CDR3 has 16 residues. V lost 4 bases to trimming and J lost 2 bases; unmatched junction nucleotides: 7. CDR1 is MRHNA and CDR2 is SNTAGT in the germline V gene. The CDR3 DNA sequence: TGTGCCAGCAGTGTTGGGACAGGGGCTGCGAACTATGGCTACACCTTC. Translating gives CASSVGTGAANYGYTF.

The chain has TRBV28 and TRBJ1-2, with D maybe TRBD1 (6 bases). Germline assignment: CDR1 MDHEN and CDR2 SYDVKM. CDR3 size: 11 residues. Trimming stripped 8 bases from V and 8 bases from J, with 12 bases between. CDR3 DNA: TGTGCCAGCGAACAGGGTCGCGGCTACACCTTC. It encodes CASEQGRGYTF.

This chain's CDR3 is CASSLTPGQASGRQYF. The DNA of the CDR3 is TGTGCCAGCAGTTTGACCCCGGGACAGGCCTCGGGTAGGCAGTATTTT. The chain is built from TRBV28 and TRBJ2-3, with TRBD1 matching over 8 bases. V shed 3 bases and J 11 bases; nucleotides not matched to a gene: 16. The V gene's germline CDR1 is MDHEN and CDR2 SYDVKM. The CDR3 extends over 16 amino acids.

The chain carries TRBV7-9 and TRBJ1-1; possible D gene TRBD1, 6 bases. V was clipped by 1 base and J by 3 bases, with 15 bases between them. The CDR3 has 16 amino acids. CDR1 is SEHNR, CDR2 FQNEAQ, per germline (reference sequence). CDR3 sequence: CASSLGESWGHTEAFF. CDR3 nucleotide sequence: TGTGCCAGCAGCTTAGGAGAGAGCTGGGGGCACACTGAAGCTTTCTTT.

The gene calls are TRBV18 and TRBJ2-1, with 12 bases fitting TRBD2. The V gene's germline CDR1 is KGHSH and CDR2 LQKENI. CDR3 length: 15 amino acids. V trimming: 4 bases; J trimming: 7 bases; junction bases outside the gene matches: 5. The DNA for the CDR3 is TGTGCCAGCTCACTAACTGGGACTAGCGGGAATGAGCAGTTCTTC. As protein: CASSLTGTSGNEQFF.

This chain uses TRBV11-3 with TRBJ2-7, with D possibly matching TRBD1 (6 bases). Trimming left V 5 bases short and J 2 bases short, with 28 bases between. This CDR3 contains 19 residues. CDR1 SGHNT and CDR2 YENEEA come from the germline V gene. The CDR3 loop reads CASSPRFRAGVPIPYEQYF. As DNA, the CDR3 is TGTGCCAGCAGCCCCCGATTTCGGGCAGGGGTCCCTATACCCTACGAGCAGTACTTC.

The sample holds one count of this clone. The V and J genes are TRBV15 and TRBJ2-1; 7 nucleotides align to TRBD2. Unmatched junction bases numbered 10, after V lost 3 bases and J lost 8 bases. The germline V gene encodes CDR1 LNHNV and CDR2 YYDKDF (reference sequence). The CDR3 sequence is 15 residues long. CDR3 DNA sequence: TGTGCCACCAGCAGCGATGGACTAGAAGGCTATGAGCAGTTCTTC. Translation: CATSSDGLEGYEQFF.

The gene calls are TRBV7-9 and TRBJ1-2; 7 bases line up with TRBD1. In germline, CDR1 is SEHNR, CDR2 FQNEAQ (reference sequence). The CDR3 loop spans 12 amino acids. J lost 10 bases, V lost 5 bases, and 7 bases had no gene match. CDR3 sequence (DNA): TGTGCCAGCAGCGAGACAGGGTTCGACTACACCTTC. It translates to CASSETGFDYTF.

This clone was found a few times. The rearrangement joins TRBV5-1 to TRBJ2-7, with a possible D match to TRBD1 (6 bases). V was clipped by 6 bases and J by 9 bases, with 19 bases between them. Germline lookup yields CDR1 SGHRS and CDR2 YFSETQ. The CDR3 length is 13 residues. CDR3 region: CASNPGQGSVQYF. The CDR3 DNA sequence: TGCGCCAGCAACCCGGGACAAGGTTCCGTGCAGTACTTC.

The rearrangement uses TRBV7-9 and TRBJ2-5; TRBD2 matches 8 bases. The CDR3 length is 17 residues. Germline V gene sequence: CDR1 SEHNR, CDR2 FQNEAQ (reference sequence). J lost 2 bases, V lost 0 bases, and 8 bases had no gene match. CDR3 region: CASSLASGGRGQETQYF. In nucleotides, the CDR3 is TGTGCCAGCAGCTTAGCGAGCGGGGGCCGGGGACAAGAGACCCAGTACTTC.

This clone is a singleton in its sample. The V call is TRBV11-1, the J call TRBJ1-1; no definite D call. Trimming shortened V by 5 bases and J by 5 bases, and 18 bases separated the two germline ends. CDR3 length: 15 residues. Per the germline V gene, CDR1 is SGHAT and CDR2 is FQDESV (reference sequence). The CDR3 here is CASSPREGLDTEAFF. The DNA for the CDR3 is TGTGCCAGCAGCCCTCGGGAGGGCCTAGATACTGAAGCTTTCTTT.

This chain joins TRBV6-5 and TRBJ2-3; D might be TRBD2 (5 bases). The CDR3 length is 15 residues. The germline CDR1 and CDR2 sequences are MNHEY and SVGAGI. V gave up 7 bases and J gave up 0 bases, with 14 bases separating them. The CDR3 reads CASKDWRTSTDTQYF. The CDR3 coding sequence is TGTGCCAGCAAGGACTGGCGAACTAGCACAGATACGCAGTATTTT.

CDR3 residues: CASTGFYEQYF. The CDR3, as DNA: TGTGCCAGCACGGGGTTCTACGAGCAGTACTTC. The chain is built from TRBV6-5 and TRBJ2-7; the D gene is possibly TRBD2 (5 bases). Trimming removed 7 bases at V and 3 bases at J, with 7 bases between. The CDR3 totals 11 residues. Germline CDR1 reads MNHEY; CDR2 reads SVGAGI.

The chain joins TRBV28 to TRBJ1-2; tentatively, D is TRBD1 (5 bases). The germline gives CDR1 MDHEN, CDR2 SYDVKM. V was trimmed by 3 bases and J by 7 bases, leaving 12 bases between them. There are 13 residues in the CDR3. CDR3 in DNA: TGTGCCAGCAGTTTCGGGGGGATCGTTGGCTACACCTTC. Protein: CASSFGGIVGYTF.

The V gene is TRBV5-1, the J gene TRBJ2-1; perhaps TRBD1 as D (6 bases). CDR3 length: 16 residues. Deletions cut 3 bases from V and 0 bases from J, with 13 bases between. CDR1 and CDR2 from the germline V gene are SGHRS and YFSETQ. The CDR3 sequence is CASSSGTLASYNEQFF. The DNA of the CDR3 is TGCGCCAGCAGCTCCGGGACACTTGCCTCCTACAATGAGCAGTTCTTC.

The chain joins TRBV6-5 to TRBJ2-1; no clear D gene. Germline CDR1 reads MNHEY; CDR2 reads SVGAGI. Trimming left V 2 bases short and J 0 bases short, with 11 bases between. The CDR3 is 16 residues long. The CDR3 region is CASSYRSVSSYNEQFF. CDR3 bases: TGTGCCAGCAGTTACCGTTCAGTCAGCTCCTACAATGAGCAGTTCTTC.

V usage is TRBV5-1 and J usage is TRBJ1-5; a possible D gene is TRBD1 (5 bases). V was pared by 2 bases and J by 7 bases, with 10 bases between. This CDR3 spans 13 amino acids. Germline V gene data show CDR1 as SGHRS and CDR2 as YFSETQ. CDR3 amino acids: CASSFGGGQPQHF. The DNA of the CDR3 is TGCGCCAGCAGCTTTGGTGGGGGGCAGCCCCAGCATTTT.

The chain joins TRBV5-1 to TRBJ1-1; 7 bases fit TRBD1. V shed 4 bases, J shed 4 bases, and the junction held 4 bases outside the gene matches. The V gene's germline CDR1 is SGHRS and CDR2 YFSETQ. The CDR3 loop spans 13 amino acids. The CDR3 DNA follows: TGCGCCAGCAGCCTGGGGACAGCCACTGAAGCTTTCTTT. This encodes CASSLGTATEAFF.

This clone was detected once. V is TRBV5-1 and J is TRBJ2-3, with 9 bases lining up with TRBD2. The CDR3 runs to 15 residues. Per germline, CDR1 SGHRS and CDR2 YFSETQ. V gave up 0 bases and J gave up 4 bases; unmatched junction bases: 3. Written as DNA, the CDR3 is TGCGCCAGCAGCTTGGGAGCGGGAGGCGCAGATACGCAGTATTTT. Its translation: CASSLGAGGADTQYF.

The rearrangement uses TRBV15 and TRBJ2-7; 14 nucleotides agree with TRBD2. V lost 5 bases to trimming and J lost 3 bases; unmatched junction nucleotides: 12. The CDR3 spans 18 residues. CDR1 and CDR2 (germline): LNHNV, YYDKDF (reference sequence). Written as DNA, the CDR3 is TGTGCCACCAGCGGACCCGGGACTAGCGGGAGCGGGGGCTACGAGCAGTACTTC. The encoded protein is CATSGPGTSGSGGYEQYF.

The chain couples TRBV4-1 to TRBJ2-1; TRBD2 matches at 7 bases. V was clipped by 2 bases and J by 4 bases; unmatched bases: 8. Germline lookup yields CDR1 MGHRA and CDR2 YSYEKL. CDR3 length: 16 residues. CDR3 in amino acids: CASSQREGWQYNEQFF. The DNA of the CDR3 is TGCGCCAGCAGCCAAAGGGAGGGTTGGCAGTACAATGAGCAGTTCTTC.

The V call is TRBV11-2, the J call TRBJ2-5; 11 nucleotides match TRBD2. The CDR3 is made up of 16 amino acids. CDR1 and CDR2 from the germline V gene are SGHAT and FQNNGV. J lost 5 bases, V lost 1 base, and 6 bases had no gene match. DNA for the CDR3: TGTGCCAGCAGCTTAGGGCTAGCGGGAGGAAGGGAGACCCAGTACTTC. Protein sequence: CASSLGLAGGRETQYF.

The sample holds one count of this clone. This chain joins TRBV24-1 and TRBJ2-1; 7 nucleotides agree with TRBD1. V lost 1 base and J lost 0; bases outside the gene matches: 5. The CDR3 length is 17 residues. CDR1 and CDR2 (germline): KGHDR, SFDVKD. As DNA, the CDR3 is TGTGCCACCAGTGATTTTGGGACAGCGAGCTCCTACAATGAGCAGTTCTTC. Translating gives CATSDFGTASSYNEQFF.

V and J are TRBV27 and TRBJ1-6; 7 bases map to TRBD1. Per the germline V gene, CDR1 is MNHEY and CDR2 is SMNVEV (reference sequence). The J segment lost 4 bases and the V segment lost 2 bases, leaving 2 bases of the junction unmatched. The CDR3 sequence is 15 residues long. CDR3 sequence: CASSLRGQYNSPLHF. CDR3 nucleotide sequence: TGTGCCAGCAGTTTAAGGGGACAGTATAATTCACCCCTCCACTTT.

V gene TRBV14 combines with J gene TRBJ1-1, with 9 bases fitting TRBD1. Trimming removed 0 bases from V and 1 base from J; junction bases left unmatched: 9. The length of the CDR3 is 18 residues. Germline V gives CDR1 SGHDN, CDR2 FVKESK. CDR3 loop: CASSQDRWTGEGNTEAFF. In nucleotides, the CDR3 is TGTGCCAGCAGCCAAGATCGATGGACAGGGGAGGGGAACACTGAAGCTTTCTTT. The full variable domain, completed using reference TRBV14 and TRBJ1-1, is EAGVTQFPSHSVIEKGQTVTLRCDPISGHDNLYWYRRVMGKEIKFLLHFVKESKQDESGMPNNRFLAERTGGTYSTLKVQPAELEDSGVYFCASSQDRWTGEGNTEAFFGQGTRLTVV.